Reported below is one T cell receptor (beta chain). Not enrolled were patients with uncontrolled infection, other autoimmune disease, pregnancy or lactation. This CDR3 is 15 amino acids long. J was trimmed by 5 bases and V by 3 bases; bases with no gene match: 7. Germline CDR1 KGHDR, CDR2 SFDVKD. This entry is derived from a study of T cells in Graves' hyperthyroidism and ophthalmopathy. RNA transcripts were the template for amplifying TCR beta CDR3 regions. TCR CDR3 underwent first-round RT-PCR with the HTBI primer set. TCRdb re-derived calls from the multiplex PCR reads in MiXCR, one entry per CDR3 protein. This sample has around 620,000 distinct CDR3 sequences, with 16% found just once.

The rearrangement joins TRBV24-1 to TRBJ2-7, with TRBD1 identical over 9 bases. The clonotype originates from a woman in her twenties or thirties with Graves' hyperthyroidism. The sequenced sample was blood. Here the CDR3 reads CATSDTGQGKNEQYF. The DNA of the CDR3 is TGTGCCACCAGTGATACCGGACAGGGGAAAAACGAGCAGTACTTC.